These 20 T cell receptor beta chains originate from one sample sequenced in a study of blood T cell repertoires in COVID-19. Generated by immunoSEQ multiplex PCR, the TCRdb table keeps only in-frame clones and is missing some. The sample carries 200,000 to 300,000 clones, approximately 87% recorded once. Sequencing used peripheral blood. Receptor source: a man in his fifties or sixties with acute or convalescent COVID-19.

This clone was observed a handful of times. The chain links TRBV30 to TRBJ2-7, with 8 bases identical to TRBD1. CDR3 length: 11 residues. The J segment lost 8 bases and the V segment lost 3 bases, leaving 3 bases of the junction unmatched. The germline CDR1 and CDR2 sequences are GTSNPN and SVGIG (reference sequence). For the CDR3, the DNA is TGTGCCTGGAGCACAGGGGGAAAGCAGTACTTC. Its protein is CAWSTGGKQYF.

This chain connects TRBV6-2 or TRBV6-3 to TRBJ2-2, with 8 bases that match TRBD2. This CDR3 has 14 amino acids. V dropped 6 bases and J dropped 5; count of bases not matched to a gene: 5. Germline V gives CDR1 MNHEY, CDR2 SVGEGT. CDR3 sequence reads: CASSHSSGTGELFF. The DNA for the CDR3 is TGTGCCAGCAGCCACTCTAGCGGGACCGGGGAGCTGTTTTTT.

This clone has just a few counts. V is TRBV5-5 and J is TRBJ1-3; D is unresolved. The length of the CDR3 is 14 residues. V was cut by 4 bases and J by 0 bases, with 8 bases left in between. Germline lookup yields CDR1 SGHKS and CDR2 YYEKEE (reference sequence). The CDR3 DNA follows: TGTGCCAGCAGCCCCCTCCTCTCTGGAAACACCATATATTTT. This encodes CASSPLLSGNTIYF.

The CDR3 DNA follows: TGTGCCAGCAGCAGACCTCGCGGGCAAACTCGGGGGACGCTATCTTCCAATGAGCAGTTCTTC. Translated: CASSRPRGQTRGTLSSNEQFF. V is TRBV6-6 and J is TRBJ2-1; maybe TRBD2 (6 bases). The CDR3 extends over 21 amino acids. Germline CDR1 reads MNHNY; CDR2 reads SVGAGI (reference sequence). V was pared by 6 bases and J by 6 bases, with 36 bases between.

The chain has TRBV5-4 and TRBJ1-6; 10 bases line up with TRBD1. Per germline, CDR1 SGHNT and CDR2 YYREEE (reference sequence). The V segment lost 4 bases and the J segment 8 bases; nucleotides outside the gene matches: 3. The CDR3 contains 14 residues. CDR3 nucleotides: TGTGCCAGCAGCGGGGGGACAGGGGATTCACCCCTCCACTTT. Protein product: CASSGGTGDSPLHF.

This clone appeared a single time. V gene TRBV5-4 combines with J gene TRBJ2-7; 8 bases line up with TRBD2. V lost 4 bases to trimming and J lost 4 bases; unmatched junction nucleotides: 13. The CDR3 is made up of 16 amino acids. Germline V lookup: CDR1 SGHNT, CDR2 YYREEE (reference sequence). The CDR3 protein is CASSKAGTRGGYEQYF. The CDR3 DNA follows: TGTGCCAGCAGCAAAGCCGGGACTAGAGGGGGTTACGAGCAGTACTTC.

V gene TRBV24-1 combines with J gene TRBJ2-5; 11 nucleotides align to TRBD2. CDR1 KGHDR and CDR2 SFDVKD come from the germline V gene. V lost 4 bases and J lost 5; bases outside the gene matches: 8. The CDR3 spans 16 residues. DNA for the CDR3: TGTGCCACCAGTGACATAGCGGGAGGGGGGGCGGAGACCCAGTACTTC. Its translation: CATSDIAGGGAETQYF.

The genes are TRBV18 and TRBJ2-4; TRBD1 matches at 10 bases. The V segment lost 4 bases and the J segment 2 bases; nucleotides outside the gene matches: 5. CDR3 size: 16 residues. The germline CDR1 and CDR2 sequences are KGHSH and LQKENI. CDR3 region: CASSLDRGLTKNIQYF. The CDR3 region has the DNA TGTGCCAGCTCACTCGACAGGGGGCTAACCAAAAACATTCAGTACTTC. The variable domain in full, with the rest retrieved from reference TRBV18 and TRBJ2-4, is NAGVMQNPRHLVRRRGQEARLRCSPMKGHSHVYWYRQLPEEGLKFMVYLQKENIIDESGMPKERFSAEFPKEGPSILRIQQVVRGDSAAYFCASSLDRGLTKNIQYFGAGTRLSVL.

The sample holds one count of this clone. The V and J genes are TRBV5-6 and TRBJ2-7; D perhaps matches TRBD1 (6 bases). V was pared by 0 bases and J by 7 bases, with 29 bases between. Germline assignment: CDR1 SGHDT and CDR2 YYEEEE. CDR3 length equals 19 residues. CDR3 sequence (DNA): TGTGCCAGCAGCTTGGGAACGATTCTACAGGGCTATTACGGGGAAGAGCAGTACTTC. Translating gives CASSLGTILQGYYGEEQYF.

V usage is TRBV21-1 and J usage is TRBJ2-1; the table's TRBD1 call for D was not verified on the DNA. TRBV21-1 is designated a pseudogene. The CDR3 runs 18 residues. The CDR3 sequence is CASSILGTGDRTYNEQFF. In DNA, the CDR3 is TGTGCCAGCAGCATTTTAGGAACAGGGGACAGGACCTACAATGAGCAGTTCTTC.

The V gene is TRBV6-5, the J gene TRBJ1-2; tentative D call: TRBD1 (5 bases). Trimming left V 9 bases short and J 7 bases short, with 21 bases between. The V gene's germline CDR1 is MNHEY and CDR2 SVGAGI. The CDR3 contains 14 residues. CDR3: CARRMEGRFGGYTF. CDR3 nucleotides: TGTGCCAGGAGGATGGAGGGGCGCTTCGGTGGCTACACCTTC.

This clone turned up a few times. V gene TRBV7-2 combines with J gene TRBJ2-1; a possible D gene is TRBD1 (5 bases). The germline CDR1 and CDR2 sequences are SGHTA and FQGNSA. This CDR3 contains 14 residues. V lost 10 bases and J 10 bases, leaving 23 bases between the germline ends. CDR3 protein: CATEWGRLSGEQFF. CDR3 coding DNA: TGTGCCACAGAGTGGGGCAGGCTATCAGGGGAGCAGTTCTTC.

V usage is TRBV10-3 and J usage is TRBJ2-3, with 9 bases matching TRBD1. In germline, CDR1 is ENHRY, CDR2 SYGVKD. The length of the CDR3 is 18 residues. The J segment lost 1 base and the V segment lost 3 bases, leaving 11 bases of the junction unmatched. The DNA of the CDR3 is TGTGCCATCAGTGATCGGATTCCGGGACAGGGTGGCACAGATACGCAGTATTTT. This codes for CAISDRIPGQGGTDTQYF.

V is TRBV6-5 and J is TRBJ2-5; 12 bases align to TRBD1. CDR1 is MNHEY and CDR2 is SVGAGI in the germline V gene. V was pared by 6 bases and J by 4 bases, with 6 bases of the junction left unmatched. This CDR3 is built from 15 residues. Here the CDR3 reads CASSRGQGAGETQYF. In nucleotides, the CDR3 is TGTGCCAGCAGCCGGGGACAGGGGGCTGGAGAGACCCAGTACTTC.

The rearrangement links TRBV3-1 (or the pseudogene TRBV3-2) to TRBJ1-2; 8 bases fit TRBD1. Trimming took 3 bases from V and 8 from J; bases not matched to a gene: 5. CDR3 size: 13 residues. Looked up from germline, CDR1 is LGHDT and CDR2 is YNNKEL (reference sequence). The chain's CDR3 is CASSHGQGRGYTF. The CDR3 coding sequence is TGTGCCAGCAGCCATGGACAGGGTCGGGGCTACACCTTC.

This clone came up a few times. CDR3 amino acids: CASIQAGYDGYTF. The CDR3, as DNA: TGTGCCAGCATCCAGGCAGGGTATGATGGCTACACCTTC. This sequence joins TRBV28 and TRBJ1-2; D might be TRBD1 (5 bases). V lost 7 bases, J lost 6 bases, and 15 bases lay in between. Germline loops: CDR1 MDHEN, CDR2 SYDVKM. The CDR3 consists of 13 residues.

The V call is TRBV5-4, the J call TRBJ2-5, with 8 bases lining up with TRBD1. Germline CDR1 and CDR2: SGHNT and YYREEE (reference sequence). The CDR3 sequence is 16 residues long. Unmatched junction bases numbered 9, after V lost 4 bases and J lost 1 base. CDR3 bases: TGTGCCAGCAGCAAGGGGGCAGGGGGCGGCCAAGAGACCCAGTACTTC. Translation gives CASSKGAGGGQETQYF.

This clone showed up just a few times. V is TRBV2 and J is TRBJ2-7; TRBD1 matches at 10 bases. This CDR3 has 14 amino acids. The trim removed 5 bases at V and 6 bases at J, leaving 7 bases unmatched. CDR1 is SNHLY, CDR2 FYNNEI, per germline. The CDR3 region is CASSTGTGAAEQYF. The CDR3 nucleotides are TGTGCCAGCAGTACCGGGACAGGGGCCGCCGAGCAGTACTTC.

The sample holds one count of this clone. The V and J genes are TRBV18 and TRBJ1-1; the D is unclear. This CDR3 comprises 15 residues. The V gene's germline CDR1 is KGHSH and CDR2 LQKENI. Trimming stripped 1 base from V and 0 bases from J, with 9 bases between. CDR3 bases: TGTGCCAGCTCACCACAGGTACAGATGAACACTGAAGCTTTCTTT. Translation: CASSPQVQMNTEAFF.

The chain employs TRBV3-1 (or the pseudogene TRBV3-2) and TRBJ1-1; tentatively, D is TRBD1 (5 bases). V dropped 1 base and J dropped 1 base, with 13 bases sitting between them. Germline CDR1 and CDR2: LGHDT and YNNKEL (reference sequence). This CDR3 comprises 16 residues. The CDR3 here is CASSQGVGTRNTEAFF. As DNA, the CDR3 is TGTGCCAGCAGCCAAGGCGTGGGGACTAGGAACACTGAAGCTTTCTTT.